This T cell receptor (beta chain) derives from a study of cytomegalovirus exposure and HLA in healthy donors. Notes on this clone: The target antigen is unknown.

The PCR made use of 60 Vbeta and 13 Jbeta primers. Sequencing used immunoSEQ multiplex PCR; TCRdb keeps in-frame clones, though not all of them. This table has around 78,000 clones, 65% to 80% appearing once. CDR3 length: 16 amino acids. General study findings and limits: Rare TCR sequences dominated, though some public TCRs recurred in many donors. In vitro testing confirmed a few CMV-associated chains as specific for CMV antigens. Previously analyzed data showed that most TCR beta V segments were productive at a frequency of about 90% or about 30%.

This rearrangement joins TRBV21-1 to TRBJ2-1; the tabulated D call, TRBD2, remains unverified against the DNA. TRBV21-1 is flagged as a pseudogene. The clonotype was recovered from a woman in her thirties or forties in good health and CMV-seropositive. Sequencing was performed on PBMCs. The CDR3 region is CASSKLALSSYNEQFF. CDR3 DNA sequence: TGTGCCAGCAGCAAGCTAGCCCTGAGCTCCTACAATGAGCAGTTCTTC.